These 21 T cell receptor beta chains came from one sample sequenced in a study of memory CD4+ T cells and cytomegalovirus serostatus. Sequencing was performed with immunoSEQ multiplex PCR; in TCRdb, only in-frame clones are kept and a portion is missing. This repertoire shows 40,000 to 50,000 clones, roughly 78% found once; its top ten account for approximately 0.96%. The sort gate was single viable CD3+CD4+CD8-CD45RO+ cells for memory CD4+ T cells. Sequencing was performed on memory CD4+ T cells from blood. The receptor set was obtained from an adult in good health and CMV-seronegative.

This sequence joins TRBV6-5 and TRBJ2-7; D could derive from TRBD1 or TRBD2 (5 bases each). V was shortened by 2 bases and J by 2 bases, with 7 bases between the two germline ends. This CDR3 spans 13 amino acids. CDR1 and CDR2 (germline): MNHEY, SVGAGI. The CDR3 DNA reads TGTGCCAGCAGTTACAGGGACGCCTACGAGCAGTACTTC. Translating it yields CASSYRDAYEQYF.

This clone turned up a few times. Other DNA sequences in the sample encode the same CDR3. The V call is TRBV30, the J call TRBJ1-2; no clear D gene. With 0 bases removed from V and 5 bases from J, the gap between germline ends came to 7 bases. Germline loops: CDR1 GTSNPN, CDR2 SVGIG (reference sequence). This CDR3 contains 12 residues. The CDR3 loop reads CAWSVRGYGYTF. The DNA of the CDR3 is TGTGCCTGGAGTGTACGAGGGTATGGCTACACCTTC.

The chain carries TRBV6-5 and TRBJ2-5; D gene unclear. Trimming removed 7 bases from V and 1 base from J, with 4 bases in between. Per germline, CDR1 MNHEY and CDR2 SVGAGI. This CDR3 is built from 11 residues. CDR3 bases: TGTGCCAGCAAGACCCAAGAGACCCAGTACTTC. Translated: CASKTQETQYF.

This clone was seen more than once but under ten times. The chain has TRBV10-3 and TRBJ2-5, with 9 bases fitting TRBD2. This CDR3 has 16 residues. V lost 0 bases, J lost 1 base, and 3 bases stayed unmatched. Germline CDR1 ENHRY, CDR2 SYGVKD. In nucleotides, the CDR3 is TGTGCCATCAGTGAGTCGCTAGCGGGGATCCAAGAGACCCAGTACTTC. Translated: CAISESLAGIQETQYF.

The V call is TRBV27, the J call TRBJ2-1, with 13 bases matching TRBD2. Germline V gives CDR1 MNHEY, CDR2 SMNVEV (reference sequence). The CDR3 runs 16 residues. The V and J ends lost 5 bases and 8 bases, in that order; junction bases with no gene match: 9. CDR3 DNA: TGTGCCAGCAGTGACCGGACTAGCGGGGGAATCTATGAGCAGTTCTTC. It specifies CASSDRTSGGIYEQFF.

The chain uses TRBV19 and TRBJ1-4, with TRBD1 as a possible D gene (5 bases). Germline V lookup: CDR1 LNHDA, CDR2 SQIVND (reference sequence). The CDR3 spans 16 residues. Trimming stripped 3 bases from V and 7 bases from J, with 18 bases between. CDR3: CASSMSPFWGGEKLFF. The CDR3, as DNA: TGTGCCAGTAGTATGTCCCCCTTTTGGGGGGGTGAAAAACTGTTTTTT.

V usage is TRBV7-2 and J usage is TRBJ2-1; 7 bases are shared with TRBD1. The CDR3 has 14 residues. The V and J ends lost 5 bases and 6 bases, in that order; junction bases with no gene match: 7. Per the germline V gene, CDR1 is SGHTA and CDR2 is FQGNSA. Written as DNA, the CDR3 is TGTGCCAGCAGCCCAATGCGGACAGGCAATGAGCAGTTCTTC. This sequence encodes CASSPMRTGNEQFF.

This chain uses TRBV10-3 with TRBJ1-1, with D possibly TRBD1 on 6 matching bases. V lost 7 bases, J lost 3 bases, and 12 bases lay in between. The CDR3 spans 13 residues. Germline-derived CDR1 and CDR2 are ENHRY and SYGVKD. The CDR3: CAIKEGGHTEAFF. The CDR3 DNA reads TGTGCCATCAAGGAAGGGGGGCACACTGAAGCTTTCTTT.

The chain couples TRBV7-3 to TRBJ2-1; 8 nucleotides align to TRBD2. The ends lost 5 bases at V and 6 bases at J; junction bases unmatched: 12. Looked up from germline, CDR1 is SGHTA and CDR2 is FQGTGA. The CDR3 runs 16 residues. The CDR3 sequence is CASSPSSGGEGNEQFF. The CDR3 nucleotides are TGTGCCAGCAGCCCCAGTTCCGGGGGGGAAGGCAATGAGCAGTTCTTC.

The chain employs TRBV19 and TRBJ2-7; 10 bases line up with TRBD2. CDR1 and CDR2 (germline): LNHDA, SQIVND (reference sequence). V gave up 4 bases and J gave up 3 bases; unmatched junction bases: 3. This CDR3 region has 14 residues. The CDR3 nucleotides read TGTGCCAGTAGTACTAGCGGGGGACTCTACGAGCAGTACTTC. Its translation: CASSTSGGLYEQYF. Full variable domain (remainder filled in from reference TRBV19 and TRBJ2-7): DGGITQSPKYLFRKEGQNVTLSCEQNLNHDAMYWYRQDPGQGLRLIYYSQIVNDFQKGDIAEGYSVSREKKESFPLTVTSAQKNPTAFYLCASSTSGGLYEQYFGPGTRLTVT.

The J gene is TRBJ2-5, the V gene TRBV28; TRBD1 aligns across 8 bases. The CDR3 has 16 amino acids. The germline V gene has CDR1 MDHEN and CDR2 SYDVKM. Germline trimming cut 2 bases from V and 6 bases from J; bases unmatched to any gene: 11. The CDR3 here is CASSLRSTGVRKTQYF. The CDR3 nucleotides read TGTGCCAGCAGTTTACGTTCGACAGGGGTGAGGAAGACCCAGTACTTC.

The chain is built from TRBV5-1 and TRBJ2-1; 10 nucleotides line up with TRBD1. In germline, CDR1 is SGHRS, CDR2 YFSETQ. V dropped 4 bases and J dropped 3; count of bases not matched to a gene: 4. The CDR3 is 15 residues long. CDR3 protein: CASSPGQGSYNEQFF. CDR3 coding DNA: TGCGCCAGCAGCCCGGGACAGGGGAGCTACAATGAGCAGTTCTTC.

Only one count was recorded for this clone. This CDR3 is CASSRGGPTYEQYF. Here the CDR3 DNA reads TGTGCCAGTAGTAGGGGGGGACCCACCTACGAGCAGTACTTC. The J gene is TRBJ2-7, the V gene TRBV19; 7 bases map to TRBD2. In germline, CDR1 is LNHDA, CDR2 SQIVND (reference sequence). The CDR3 totals 14 residues. The ends lost 4 bases at V and 2 bases at J; junction bases unmatched: 5.

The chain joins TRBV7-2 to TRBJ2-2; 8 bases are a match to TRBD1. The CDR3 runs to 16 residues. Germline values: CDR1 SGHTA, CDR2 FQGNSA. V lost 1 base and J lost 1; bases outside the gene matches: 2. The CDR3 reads CASSLGGQGNTGELFF. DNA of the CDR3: TGTGCCAGCAGCTTAGGCGGACAGGGGAACACCGGGGAGCTGTTTTTT. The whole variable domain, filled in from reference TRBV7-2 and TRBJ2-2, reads GAGVSQSPSNKVTEKGKDVELRCDPISGHTALYWYRQSLGQGLEFLIYFQGNSAPDKSGLPSDRFSAERTGGSVSTLTIQRTQQEDSAVYLCASSLGGQGNTGELFFGEGSRLTVL.

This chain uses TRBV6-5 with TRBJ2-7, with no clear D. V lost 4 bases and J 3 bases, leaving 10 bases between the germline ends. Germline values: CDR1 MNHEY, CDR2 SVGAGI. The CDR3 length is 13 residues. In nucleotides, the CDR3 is TGTGCCAGCAGTTTCGGACGCCTCTACGAGCAGTACTTC. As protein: CASSFGRLYEQYF.

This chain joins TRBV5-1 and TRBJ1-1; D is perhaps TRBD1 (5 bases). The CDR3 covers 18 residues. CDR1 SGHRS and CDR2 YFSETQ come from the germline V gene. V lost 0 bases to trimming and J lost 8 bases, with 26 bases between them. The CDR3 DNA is TGCGCCAGCAGCTTGGGCTGGGCTCGAAAAACAGGTTCCGGGGAAGCTTTCTTT. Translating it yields CASSLGWARKTGSGEAFF.

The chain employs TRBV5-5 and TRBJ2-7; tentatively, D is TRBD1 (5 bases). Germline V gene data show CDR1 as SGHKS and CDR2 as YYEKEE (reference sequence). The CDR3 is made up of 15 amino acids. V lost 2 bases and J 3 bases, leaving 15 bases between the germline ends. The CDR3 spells CASSFGLGQNYEQYF. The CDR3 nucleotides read TGTGCCAGCAGCTTTGGGCTGGGGCAGAACTACGAGCAGTACTTC.

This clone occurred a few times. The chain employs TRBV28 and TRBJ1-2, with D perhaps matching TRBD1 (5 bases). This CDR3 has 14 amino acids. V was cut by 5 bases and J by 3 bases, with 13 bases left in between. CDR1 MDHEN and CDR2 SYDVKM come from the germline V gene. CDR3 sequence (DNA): TGTGCCAGCAGTGCCTGGGGGGATCACTATGGCTACACCTTC. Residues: CASSAWGDHYGYTF.

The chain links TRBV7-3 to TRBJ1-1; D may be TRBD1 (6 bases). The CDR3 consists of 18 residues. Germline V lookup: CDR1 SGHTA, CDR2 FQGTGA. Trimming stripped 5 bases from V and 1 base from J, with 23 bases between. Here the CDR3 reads CASSEGSLWGAQNTEAFF. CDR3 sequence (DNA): TGTGCCAGCAGCGAGGGGTCGTTGTGGGGGGCTCAGAACACTGAAGCTTTCTTT.

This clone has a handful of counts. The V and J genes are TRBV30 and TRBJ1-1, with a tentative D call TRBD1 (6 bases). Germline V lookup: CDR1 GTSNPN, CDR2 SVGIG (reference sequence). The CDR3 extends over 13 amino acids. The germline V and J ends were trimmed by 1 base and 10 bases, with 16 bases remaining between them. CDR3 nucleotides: TGTGCCTGGAGTGGCCCAGGGGCCGGTGGAGCTTTCTTT. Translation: CAWSGPGAGGAFF.

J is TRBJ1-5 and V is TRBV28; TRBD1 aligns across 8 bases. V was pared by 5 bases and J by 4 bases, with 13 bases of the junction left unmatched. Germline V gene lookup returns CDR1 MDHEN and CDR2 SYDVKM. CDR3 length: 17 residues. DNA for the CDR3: TGTGCCAGCAGTCTCGTATCGGGACAGGTCATAAATCAGCCCCAGCATTTT. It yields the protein CASSLVSGQVINQPQHF.